Following are 30 T cell receptor beta chains from one sample sequenced in a study of CD8+ T cells in alopecia areata. RNA extraction and reverse transcription yielded cDNA as sequencing template. Sequenced by immunoSEQ multiplex PCR; TCRdb stores in-frame clones only, minus some. The table includes fewer than 150,000 clones, less than 45% detected once. The material sequenced was CD4+ T cells sorted from blood. These receptors originate from a human donor with alopecia areata.

This clone was counted a few times. This sequence joins TRBV29-1 and TRBJ2-3; D is unresolved. This CDR3 comprises 14 residues. Germline loops: CDR1 SQVTM, CDR2 ANQGSEA. V lost 3 bases, J lost 6 bases, and 16 bases lay in between. The CDR3 DNA reads as TGCAGCGTTGATGCGGCCCCGGACGGGGATACGCAGTATTTT. Translating gives CSVDAAPDGDTQYF.

The sample holds a few counts of this clone. The rearrangement joins TRBV7-9 to TRBJ1-2; the D gene is possibly TRBD1 (6 bases). The V gene's germline CDR1 is SEHNR and CDR2 FQNEAQ (reference sequence). The ends were cut back, 5 bases at V and 3 bases at J, with 19 bases in the middle. This CDR3 region has 16 residues. CDR3 DNA sequence: TGTGCCAGCAGCGCAGGGGTGTCTGTGGGATACTATGGCTACACCTTC. Encoded protein: CASSAGVSVGYYGYTF.

This clone showed up just a few times. The gene calls are TRBV29-1 and TRBJ2-1; TRBD1 matches at 9 bases. The CDR3 loop spans 14 amino acids. Germline V gene sequence: CDR1 SQVTM, CDR2 ANQGSEA. V trimming: 7 bases; J trimming: 6 bases; junction bases outside the gene matches: 10. The CDR3 is CSAIPGQGGNEQFF. The CDR3 DNA reads TGCAGCGCAATACCGGGACAGGGCGGCAATGAGCAGTTCTTC.

This clone was seen a handful of times. V usage is TRBV28 and J usage is TRBJ2-3, with 10 bases that match TRBD1. The V gene's germline CDR1 is MDHEN and CDR2 SYDVKM. V gave up 5 bases and J gave up 2 bases; unmatched junction bases: 4. The CDR3 sequence is 15 residues long. CDR3 nucleotide sequence: TGTGCCAGCAGTCCAGGGACAGGGGACACAGATACGCAGTATTTT. Residues: CASSPGTGDTDTQYF.

This clone came up a few times. J is TRBJ2-5 and V is TRBV5-5, with D hard to call. Trimming removed 4 bases from V and 1 base from J, with 8 bases in between. In germline, CDR1 is SGHKS, CDR2 YYEKEE (reference sequence). This CDR3 region has 13 residues. The CDR3 sequence: CASSLDPQETQYF. CDR3 DNA: TGTGCCAGCAGCCTGGACCCCCAAGAGACCCAGTACTTC.

CDR3: CSVTESSYNEQFF. As DNA, the CDR3 is TGCAGCGTGACAGAGAGCTCCTACAATGAGCAGTTCTTC. V usage is TRBV29-1 and J usage is TRBJ2-1; tentatively, D is TRBD1 (5 bases). V was clipped by 6 bases and J by 0 bases, with 9 bases between them. CDR1 is SQVTM and CDR2 is ANQGSEA in the germline V gene. This CDR3 comprises 13 residues.

This clone was found many times. The chain has TRBV5-8 and TRBJ2-2; TRBD2 aligns across 9 bases. Trimming cost V 4 bases and J 4 bases; bases outside gene matches: 8. This CDR3 has 16 residues. The germline V gene has CDR1 SGHTS and CDR2 YDEGEE. Here the CDR3 reads CASSEGVAGVTGELFF. The CDR3 nucleotides are TGTGCCAGCAGCGAGGGGGTAGCGGGAGTCACCGGGGAGCTGTTTTTT.

This clone has a handful of counts. The chain recombines TRBV7-9 with TRBJ2-5; D is ambiguous. V was pared by 5 bases and J by 5 bases, with 6 bases between. CDR3 length: 11 residues. Germline CDR1 is SEHNR and CDR2 is FQNEAQ (reference sequence). CDR3 region: CASSRHETQYF. CDR3 nucleotides: TGTGCCAGCAGCCGCCACGAGACCCAGTACTTC. Combining the CDR3 with reference TRBV7-9 and TRBJ2-5 gives the whole variable domain DTGVSQNPRHKITKRGQNVTFRCDPISEHNRLYWYRQTLGQGPEFLTYFQNEAQLEKSRLLSDRFSAERPKGSFSTLEIQRTEQGDSAMYLCASSRHETQYFGPGTRLLVL.

This clone showed up just a few times. The J gene is TRBJ1-5, the V gene TRBV29-1, with TRBD1 matching over 12 bases. This CDR3 spans 16 amino acids. The junction had 8 bases not matched to a gene; V was cut back by 7 bases and J by 1 base. Germline CDR1 and CDR2: SQVTM and ANQGSEA. CDR3 DNA: TGCAGCGCTGGGACAGGGGGCTCGGGGAGCAATCAGCCCCAGCATTTT. Translation: CSAGTGGSGSNQPQHF.

This clone turned up a few times. The chain combines TRBV29-1 with TRBJ1-1; D ambiguous. V gave up 6 bases and J gave up 0 bases, with 11 bases separating them. CDR3 length: 13 residues. In germline, CDR1 is SQVTM, CDR2 ANQGSEA. CDR3 amino acids: CSVHSTVNTEAFF. CDR3 DNA sequence: TGCAGCGTACATTCGACGGTGAACACTGAAGCTTTCTTT.

The chain combines TRBV28 with TRBJ2-5; D possibly matches TRBD1 or TRBD2 (5 bases each). Trimming took 2 bases from V and 4 from J, leaving 14 bases between them. In germline, CDR1 is MDHEN, CDR2 SYDVKM. CDR3 size: 15 residues. The CDR3 DNA sequence: TGTGCCAGCAGTTTAGTTTGGGGGACCTCAGAGACCCAGTACTTC. This sequence encodes CASSLVWGTSETQYF. Based on the CDR3 plus reference TRBV28 and TRBJ2-5, the full variable domain is DVKVTQSSRYLVKRTGEKVFLECVQDMDHENMFWYRQDPGLGLRLIYFSYDVKMKEKGDIPEGYSVSREKKERFSLILESASTNQTSMYLCASSLVWGTSETQYFGPGTRLLVL.

This clone was seen a single time. The chain links TRBV15 to TRBJ1-2, with D tentatively TRBD1 (6 bases). Germline CDR1 and CDR2: LNHNV and YYDKDF (reference sequence). This CDR3 is built from 18 residues. V lost 1 base to trimming and J lost 0 bases, with 18 bases between them. The CDR3 nucleotides are TGTGCCACCAGCAGAGCTCCTATCACAGGGAACTCTAACTATGGCTACACCTTC. Amino acid sequence: CATSRAPITGNSNYGYTF.

V gene TRBV6-5 combines with J gene TRBJ2-7; D possibly corresponds to TRBD1 (6 bases). V was pared by 7 bases and J by 12 bases, with 16 bases between. CDR1 is MNHEY, CDR2 SVGAGI, per germline. This CDR3 has 11 residues. DNA of the CDR3: TGTGCCAGCATTCAGGGGTCGTCCCTGTACTTC. It yields the protein CASIQGSSLYF.

This clone was observed a few times. The rearrangement links TRBV10-3 to TRBJ2-3; the D is unclear. CDR1 and CDR2 (germline): ENHRY, SYGVKD. The CDR3 is 11 amino acids. The germline V and J ends were trimmed by 3 bases and 7 bases, with 5 bases remaining between them. CDR3 coding DNA: TGTGCCATCAGTGAAGGTTATACGCAGTATTTT. Translated, it gives CAISEGYTQYF.

Only a few counts were recorded for this clone. The chain links TRBV27 to TRBJ1-2; a possible D gene is TRBD1 (5 bases). With 0 bases removed from V and 4 bases from J, the gap between germline ends came to 12 bases. Germline CDR1 is MNHEY and CDR2 is SMNVEV (reference sequence). The CDR3 contains 15 residues. CDR3: CASSLSPRDSYGYTF. In nucleotides, the CDR3 is TGTGCCAGCAGTTTATCGCCCCGGGACTCCTATGGCTACACCTTC.

This chain joins TRBV7-9 and TRBJ1-5; D may be TRBD1 (6 bases). Between the trimmed V and J ends, which lost 1 base and 0 bases, there was a span of 10 bases. The CDR3 is 16 residues long. Germline loops: CDR1 SEHNR, CDR2 FQNEAQ (reference sequence). The CDR3 nucleotides are TGTGCCAGCAGCTTAGAGGGGACACTTAGCAATCAGCCCCAGCATTTT. Translation: CASSLEGTLSNQPQHF.

V usage is TRBV29-1 and J usage is TRBJ1-4; D call uncertain. V lost 6 bases and J lost 8, with 10 bases in between. This CDR3 is 11 amino acids long. Germline V gene lookup returns CDR1 SQVTM and CDR2 ANQGSEA. Here the CDR3 DNA reads TGCAGCGTCGCAGCTTGGGAAAAACTGTTTTTT. Protein: CSVAAWEKLFF.

V gene TRBV5-1 combines with J gene TRBJ2-3, with D uncertain. The CDR3 sequence is 15 residues long. V was pared by 0 bases and J by 0 bases, with 8 bases between. Germline CDR1 SGHRS, CDR2 YFSETQ. CDR3 in DNA: TGCGCCAGCAGCTTGGGGATATCTAGCACAGATACGCAGTATTTT. It specifies CASSLGISSTDTQYF.

This clone was seen more than once but under ten times. The chain has TRBV19 and TRBJ2-7; 8 bases are shared with TRBD1. Trimming at V came to 5 bases and at J to 5 bases, leaving 8 bases not matched to a gene. From germline, CDR1 is LNHDA and CDR2 SQIVND (reference sequence). The CDR3 consists of 14 residues. In DNA form, the CDR3 reads TGTGCCAGTAGTCCAGGACAGGGATGGCACGAGCAGTACTTC. Encoded protein: CASSPGQGWHEQYF.

In this sample, this clone turned up a few times. DNA for the CDR3: TGTGCCAGCAGCACAGATACGCAGTATTTT. This encodes CASSTDTQYF. J is TRBJ2-3 and V is TRBV2; unclear D gene. CDR1 and CDR2 from the germline V gene are SNHLY and FYNNEI. The CDR3 length is 10 residues. Trimming removed 6 bases from V and 2 bases from J, with 0 bases in between.

This chain connects TRBV5-1 to TRBJ2-1, with 11 bases lining up with TRBD2. Looked up from germline, CDR1 is SGHRS and CDR2 is YFSETQ. V dropped 0 bases and J dropped 9; count of bases not matched to a gene: 14. This CDR3 contains 18 residues. The CDR3 region has the DNA TGCGCCAGCAGCTTGGCCGAGTTTAGCGGGAGGGCCAGCGGTGAGCAGTTCTTC. Its protein product is CASSLAEFSGRASGEQFF.

In this sample, this clone turned up a few times. The gene calls are TRBV9 and TRBJ1-2; TRBD1 aligns across 7 bases. With 4 bases clipped from V and 2 bases from J, the junction kept 8 bases outside the gene matches. The CDR3 loop spans 15 amino acids. Germline CDR1 SGDLS, CDR2 YYNGEE. The CDR3 here is CASSPPGQRNYGYTF. CDR3 nucleotides: TGTGCCAGCAGCCCTCCGGGACAGCGAAACTATGGCTACACCTTC.

This clone appeared a few times. V gene TRBV30 combines with J gene TRBJ2-1; 13 bases agree with TRBD2. The germline V gene has CDR1 GTSNPN and CDR2 SVGIG (reference sequence). The CDR3 has 12 amino acids. With V trimmed by 7 bases and J by 10 bases, 4 bases remained unmatched. CDR3 protein: CASTSGRREQFF. CDR3 coding DNA: TGTGCCTCGACTAGCGGGAGGAGGGAGCAGTTCTTC. The full variable domain, with the rest looked up from reference TRBV30 and TRBJ2-1, is SQTIHQWPATLVQPVGSPLSLECTVEGTSNPNLYWYRQAAGRGLQLLFYSVGIGQISSEVPQNLSASRPQDRQFILSSKKLLLSDSGFYLCASTSGRREQFFGPGTRLTVL.

V and J are TRBV11-2 and TRBJ2-5, with D unresolved. Trimming pared 4 bases from V and 0 bases from J, leaving 3 bases between. The CDR3 has 12 residues. In germline, CDR1 is SGHAT, CDR2 FQNNGV. The CDR3 region has the DNA TGTGCCAGCAGCTCCCACCAAGAGACCCAGTACTTC. This codes for CASSSHQETQYF.

Details on this clone: A far bigger clonotype differs at one base, so this is likely a read error. The identical CDR3 is also encoded by other nucleotide sequences in the sample. This sequence joins TRBV11-2 and TRBJ1-1; D is ambiguous. This CDR3 comprises 17 residues. Per germline, CDR1 SGHAT and CDR2 FQNNGV. CDR3 in amino acids: CASSLVEVTEVNTEAFF. The CDR3, as DNA: TGTGCCAGCAGCTTAGTCGAAGTGACGGAAGTGAACACCGAAGCTTTCTTT.

The chain is built from TRBV27 and TRBJ2-3; 7 bases line up with TRBD2. V was clipped by 11 bases and J by 5 bases; unmatched bases: 13. Germline loops: CDR1 MNHEY, CDR2 SMNVEV (reference sequence). This CDR3 has 14 residues. This CDR3 is CAAASGNRKDTQYF. The CDR3, as DNA: TGTGCCGCAGCTAGCGGAAATCGTAAAGATACGCAGTATTTT.

The gene calls are TRBV5-1 and TRBJ1-2; D ambiguous. The CDR3 totals 13 residues. Trimming pared 3 bases from V and 8 bases from J, leaving 14 bases between. CDR1 and CDR2 from the germline V gene are SGHRS and YFSETQ. As DNA, the CDR3 is TGCGCCAGCAGCTCAAGGACTCAGGAGGGCTACACCTTC. It yields the protein CASSSRTQEGYTF.

The chain uses TRBV29-1 and TRBJ1-5; D may be TRBD1 (6 bases). V gave up 4 bases and J gave up 4 bases, with 14 bases separating them. Per the germline V gene, CDR1 is SQVTM and CDR2 is ANQGSEA. This CDR3 is built from 14 residues. This CDR3 reads CSVVIEGTNQPQHF. The DNA of the CDR3 is TGCAGCGTTGTGATAGAGGGGACAAATCAGCCCCAGCATTTT.

In its sample, this clone was seen a few times. The rearrangement uses TRBV29-1 and TRBJ1-1; D unclear. V lost 6 bases to trimming and J lost 0 bases, with 11 bases between them. Germline lookup yields CDR1 SQVTM and CDR2 ANQGSEA. The CDR3 extends over 13 amino acids. The chain's CDR3 is CSVSTRMNTEAFF. As DNA, the CDR3 is TGCAGCGTCTCGACTCGGATGAACACTGAAGCTTTCTTT.

Here the CDR3 DNA reads TGCAGCGCAGCGAGCGGGACAGAAAGCAATCAGCCCCAGCATTTT. Protein product: CSAASGTESNQPQHF. The V call is TRBV29-1, the J call TRBJ1-5; 7 bases map to TRBD1. Germline V gene data show CDR1 as SQVTM and CDR2 as ANQGSEA. The CDR3 length is 15 residues. J gave up 1 base and V 7 bases, and 10 bases lay outside the gene matches.